This T cell receptor beta chain was profiled in a study of CD8 T cells in ankylosing spondylitis. Study-wide results and caveats: Characteristic of ankylosing spondylitis blood, it appeared, was a TCR beta motif comprising 7 to 9 highly homologous variants. Reported data indicate significant enrichment of disease-linked clones within matched ankylosing spondylitis synovial fluid. Clones linked with disease were CD8+ and fairly uncommon in the peripheral blood.

TCRdb processed the 5' RACE reads anew with MiXCR; each CDR3 protein has one entry. The sample has 250,000 to 300,000 distinct CDR3 sequences, 18% seen once. Trimming removed 0 bases from V and 5 bases from J, with 11 bases in between. Germline loops: CDR1 SQVTM, CDR2 ANQGSEA. CDR3 length: 13 residues. This clonotype was seen many times. The antigen is unknown. This receptor was identified in a male donor with ankylosing spondylitis or in good health (not recorded which). The sample was blood, either unsorted or a sorted T cell fraction (not recorded which). J is TRBJ2-7 and V is TRBV29-1; possible D gene TRBD2, 5 bases. The CDR3 region has the DNA TGCAGCGTTGAAGACTCGGTCGGGAACGAGCAGTACTTC. This codes for CSVEDSVGNEQYF.